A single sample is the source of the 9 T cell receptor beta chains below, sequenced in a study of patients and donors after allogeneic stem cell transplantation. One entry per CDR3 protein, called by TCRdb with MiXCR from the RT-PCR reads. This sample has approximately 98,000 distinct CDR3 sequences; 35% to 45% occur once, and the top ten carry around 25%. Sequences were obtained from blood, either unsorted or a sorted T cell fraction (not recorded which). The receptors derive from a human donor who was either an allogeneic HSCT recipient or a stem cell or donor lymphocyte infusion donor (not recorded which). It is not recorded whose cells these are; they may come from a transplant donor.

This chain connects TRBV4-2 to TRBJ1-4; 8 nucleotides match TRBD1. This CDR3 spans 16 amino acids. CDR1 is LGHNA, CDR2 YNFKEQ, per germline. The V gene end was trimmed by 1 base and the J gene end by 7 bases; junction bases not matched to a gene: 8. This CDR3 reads CASSQVRTGGSEKLFF. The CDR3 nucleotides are TGTGCCAGCAGCCAAGTGAGAACAGGGGGAAGTGAAAAACTGTTTTTT.

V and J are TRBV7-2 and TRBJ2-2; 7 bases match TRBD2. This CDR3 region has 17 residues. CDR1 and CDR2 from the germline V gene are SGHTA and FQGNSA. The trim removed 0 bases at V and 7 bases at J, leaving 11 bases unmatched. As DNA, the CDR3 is TGTGCCAGCAGCTTAGCCCTTAGCGGGCACGGTGGCGGGGAGCTGTTTTTT. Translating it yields CASSLALSGHGGGELFF.

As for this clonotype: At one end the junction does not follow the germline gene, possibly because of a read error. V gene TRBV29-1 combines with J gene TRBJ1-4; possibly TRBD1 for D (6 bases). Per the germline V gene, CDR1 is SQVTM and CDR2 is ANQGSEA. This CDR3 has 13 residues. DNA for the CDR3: TGCAGCGCTGAAGGGGGTCCCAATGAAAAACTGTTTTTT. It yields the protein CSAEGGPNEKLFF.

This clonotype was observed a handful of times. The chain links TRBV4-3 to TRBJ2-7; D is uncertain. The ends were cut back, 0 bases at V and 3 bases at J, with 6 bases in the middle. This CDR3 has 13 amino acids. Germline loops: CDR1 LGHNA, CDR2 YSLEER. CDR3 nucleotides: TGCGCCAGCAGCCAAGATATGGACTACGAGCAGTACTTC. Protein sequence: CASSQDMDYEQYF.

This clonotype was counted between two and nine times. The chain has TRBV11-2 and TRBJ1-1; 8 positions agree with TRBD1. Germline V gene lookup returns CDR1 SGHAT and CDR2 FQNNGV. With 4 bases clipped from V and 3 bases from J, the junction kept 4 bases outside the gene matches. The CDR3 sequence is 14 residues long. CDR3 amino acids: CASSSGTGHTEAFF. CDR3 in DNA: TGTGCCAGCAGCTCCGGGACAGGTCACACTGAAGCTTTCTTT.

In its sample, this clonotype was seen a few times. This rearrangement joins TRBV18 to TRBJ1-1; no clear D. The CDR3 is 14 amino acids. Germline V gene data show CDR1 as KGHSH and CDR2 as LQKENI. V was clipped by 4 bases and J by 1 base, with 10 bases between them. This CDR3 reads CASSLKRPNTEAFF. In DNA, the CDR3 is TGTGCCAGCTCACTAAAGCGGCCGAACACTGAAGCTTTCTTT.

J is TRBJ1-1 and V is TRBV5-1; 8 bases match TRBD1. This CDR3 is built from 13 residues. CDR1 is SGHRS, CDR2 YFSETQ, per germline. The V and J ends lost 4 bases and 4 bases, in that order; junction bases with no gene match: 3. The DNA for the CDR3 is TGCGCCAGCAGCGGACAGGGTAGCACTGAAGCTTTCTTT. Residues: CASSGQGSTEAFF. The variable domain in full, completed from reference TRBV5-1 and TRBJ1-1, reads KAGVTQTPRYLIKTRGQQVTLSCSPISGHRSVSWYQQTPGQGLQFLFEYFSETQRNKGNFPGRFSGRQFSNSRSEMNVSTLELGDSALYLCASSGQGSTEAFFGQGTRLTVV.

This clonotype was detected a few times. The CDR3 nucleotides are TGCAGTGCTAGGGGCCCACACTCTGGGGCCAACGTCCTGACTTTC. It specifies CSARGPHSGANVLTF. The rearrangement joins TRBV20-1 to TRBJ2-6; D uncertain. V was clipped by 3 bases and J by 0 bases, with 9 bases between them. The CDR3 runs 15 residues. CDR1 is DFQATT, CDR2 SNEGSKA, per germline (reference sequence).

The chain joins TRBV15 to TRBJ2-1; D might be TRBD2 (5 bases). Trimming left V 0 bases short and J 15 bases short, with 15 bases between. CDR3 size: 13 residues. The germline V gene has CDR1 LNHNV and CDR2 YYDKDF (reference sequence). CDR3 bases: TGTGCCACCAGCAGAGATCTACTAGTTTATCCGTTCTTC. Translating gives CATSRDLLVYPFF.